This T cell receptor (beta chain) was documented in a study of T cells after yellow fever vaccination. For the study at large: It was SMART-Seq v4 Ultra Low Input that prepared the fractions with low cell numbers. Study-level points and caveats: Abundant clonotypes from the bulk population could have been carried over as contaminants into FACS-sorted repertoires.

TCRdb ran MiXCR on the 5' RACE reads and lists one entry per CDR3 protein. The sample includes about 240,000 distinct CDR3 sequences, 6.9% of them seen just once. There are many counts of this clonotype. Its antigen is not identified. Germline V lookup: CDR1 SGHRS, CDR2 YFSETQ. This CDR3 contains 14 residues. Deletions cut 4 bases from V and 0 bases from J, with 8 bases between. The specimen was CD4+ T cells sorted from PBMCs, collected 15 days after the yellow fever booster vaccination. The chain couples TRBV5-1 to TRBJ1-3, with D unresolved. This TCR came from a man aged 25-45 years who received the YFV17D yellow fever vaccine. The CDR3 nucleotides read TGCGCCAGCAGCGAGGGCTACTCTGGAAACACCATATATTTT. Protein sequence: CASSEGYSGNTIYF. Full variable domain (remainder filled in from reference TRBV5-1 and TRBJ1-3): KAGVTQTPRYLIKTRGQQVTLSCSPISGHRSVSWYQQTPGQGLQFLFEYFSETQRNKGNFPGRFSGRQFSNSRSEMNVSTLELGDSALYLCASSEGYSGNTIYFGEGSWLTVV.